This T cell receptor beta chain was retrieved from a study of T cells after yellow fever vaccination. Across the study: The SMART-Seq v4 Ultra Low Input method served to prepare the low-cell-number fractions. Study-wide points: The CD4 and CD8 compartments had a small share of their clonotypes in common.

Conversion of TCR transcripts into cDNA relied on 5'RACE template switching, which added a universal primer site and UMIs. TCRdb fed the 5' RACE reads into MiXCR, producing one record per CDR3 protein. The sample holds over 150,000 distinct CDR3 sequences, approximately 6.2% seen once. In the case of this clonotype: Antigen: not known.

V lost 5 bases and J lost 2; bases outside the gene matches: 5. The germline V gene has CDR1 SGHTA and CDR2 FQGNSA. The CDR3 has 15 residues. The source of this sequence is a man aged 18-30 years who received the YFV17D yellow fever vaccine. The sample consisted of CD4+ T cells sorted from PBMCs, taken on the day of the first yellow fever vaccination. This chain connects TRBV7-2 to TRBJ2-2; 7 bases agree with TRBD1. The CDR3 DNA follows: TGTGCCAGCAGCCTAAACAGGGGTAACACCGGGGAGCTGTTTTTT. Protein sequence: CASSLNRGNTGELFF.